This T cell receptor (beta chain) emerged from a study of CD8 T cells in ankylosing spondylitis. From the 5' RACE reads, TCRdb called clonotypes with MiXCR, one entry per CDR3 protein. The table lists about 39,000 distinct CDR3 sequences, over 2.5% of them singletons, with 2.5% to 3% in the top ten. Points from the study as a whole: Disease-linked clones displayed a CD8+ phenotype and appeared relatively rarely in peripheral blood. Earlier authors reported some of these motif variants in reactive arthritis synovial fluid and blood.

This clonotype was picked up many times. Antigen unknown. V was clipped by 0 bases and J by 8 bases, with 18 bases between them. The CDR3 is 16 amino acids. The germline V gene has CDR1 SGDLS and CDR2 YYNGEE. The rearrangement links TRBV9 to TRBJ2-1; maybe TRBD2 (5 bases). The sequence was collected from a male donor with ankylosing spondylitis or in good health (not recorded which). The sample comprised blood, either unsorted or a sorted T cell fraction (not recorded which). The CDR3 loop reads CASSVGTGLYGDEQFF. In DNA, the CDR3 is TGTGCCAGCAGCGTAGGGACGGGCCTTTACGGGGATGAGCAGTTCTTC.